The entry below describes one TCR beta chain. Its antigen remains unknown. The V and J ends lost 7 bases and 5 bases, in that order; junction bases with no gene match: 3. The CDR3 runs 13 residues. CDR1 is MNHEY and CDR2 is SVGAGI in the germline V gene. This record belongs to a study of cytomegalovirus exposure and HLA in healthy donors. General study results and limits: Roughly uniform depth of sequencing across donors was assumed in presence/absence analyses. Information on immune exposure was restricted to one variable (CMV serostatus).

The PCR made use of 60 Vbeta and 13 Jbeta primers. Libraries were prepared by immunoSEQ multiplex PCR; TCRdb keeps only in-frame clonotypes and omits some of them. The repertoire holds 150,000 to 200,000 clones, over 70% seen once, with approximately 14% in the top ten. Sample: PBMCs. This chain uses TRBV6-5 with TRBJ2-7; 12 bases map to TRBD1. This receptor was obtained from a woman aged 40 to 50 in good health and CMV-seronegative. Here the CDR3 DNA reads TGTGCCAGCACCGGGACAGGGGGCGACGAGCAGTACTTC. It translates to CASTGTGGDEQYF.